These T cell receptor delta chains were read from a single sample in a study of Vδ1+ human thymocytes. TCRdb redid clone calling on the multiplex PCR reads using CATT. The sample yields 70,000 or so delta-chain clones, approximately 30% seen once. Material for sequencing was Vdelta1+ gamma-delta thymocytes from the thymus. The source of these receptors is a boy in the first two years of life who had congenital heart surgery. CDR3s include the opening cysteine and the closing phenylalanine or tryptophan. The order of the fields is D gene, V gene, J gene, clone size, CDR3 DNA, CDR3 protein. D genes are given only for firm matches. Clone size is given for some rows only: seen once, a few or many times, or a class if the clone is expanded.

D: .
V: TRDV1
J: TRDJ1
size: .
DNA: TGTGCTCTTGGGCCCCATCGTTTACAGGGCATACGACGGCACACCGATAAACTCATCTTT
CDR3: CALGPHRLQGIRRHTDKLIF

D: TRDD3
V: TRDV1
J: TRDJ1
size: .
DNA: TGTGCTCTTGGGGCCCGGCAGGTCCACATCTGGGGGATAAGAAGTAGGTACACCGATAAACTCATCTTT
CDR3: CALGARQVHIWGIRSRYTDKLIF

D: .
V: TRDV1
J: TRDJ1
size: few
DNA: TGTGCTCTTGGGACTCCTCGTACGTACCCCTTCGATAAACTCATCTTT
CDR3: CALGTPRTYPFDKLIF

D: TRDD3
V: TRDV1
J: TRDJ1
size: .
DNA: TGTGCTCTTGGGGAACTATGGAAGTACTGGGGGATACGCGGTAAACTCATCTTT
CDR3: CALGELWKYWGIRGKLIF

D: TRDD3
V: TRDV1
J: TRDJ1
size: few
DNA: TGTGCTCTCGGATACGGACTTAAACTCATCTTT
CDR3: CALGYGLKLIF

D: TRDD3
V: TRDV1
J: TRDJ1
size: .
DNA: TGTGCTCTTGGGGAACTCGAGCCTACGTGGGGGAACCCTCTGGGACTCATCTTC
CDR3: CALGELEPTWGNPLGLIF

D: TRDD3
V: TRDV1
J: TRDJ1
size: few
DNA: TGTGCTCTTGGGGAATGGTCCTACGGTACTGGGGGATACGGGTGGTACACCGATAAACTCATCTTT
CDR3: CALGEWSYGTGGYGWYTDKLIF

D: TRDD3
V: TRDV1
J: TRDJ1
size: .
DNA: TGTGCTCTTGGGGAACTCCGCCCCGACTGGGGGATATCGTACACCGATAAACTCATCTTT
CDR3: CALGELRPDWGISYTDKLIF

D: TRDD3
V: TRDV2
J: TRDJ1
size: .
DNA: TGTGCCTGTGACAAGGGATACTACTGGGGGATACGGGTGAGCGATAAACTCATCTTT
CDR3: CACDKGYYWGIRVSDKLIF

D: TRDD3
V: TRDV1
J: TRDJ1
size: few
DNA: TGTGCTCTTGGGACCCCGGACAAGTCCCTACGGGGGGCTGGGGGTCAAATACTGGGCACCGATAAACTCATCTTT
CDR3: CALGTPDKSLRGAGGQILGTDKLIF

D: .
V: TRDV2
J: TRDJ1
size: few
DNA: TGTGCCTGTGACATCCTAAGCCTCAACCGGGGGGTGTTACCAGATTACACCGATAAACTCATCTTC
CDR3: CACDILSLNRGVLPDYTDKLIF

D: .
V: TRDV1
J: TRDJ1
size: .
DNA: TGTGCTCTTGGGGCACTCAAGAAAGGCCACCCTACCGATAAACTCATCTTT
CDR3: CALGALKKGHPTDKLIF

D: TRDD3
V: TRDV1
J: TRDJ1
size: .
DNA: TGTGCTCTTGGGGAACTCATGCGCTGGGGGATACGGGAGAAACTCATCTTT
CDR3: CALGELMRWGIREKLIF

D: TRDD3
V: TRDV1
J: TRDJ1
size: .
DNA: TGTGCTCTTGGGGAATCGGTCGTCCTACATACTGGGGGATCGAACACCGATAAACTCATCTTT
CDR3: CALGESVVLHTGGSNTDKLIF

D: .
V: TRDV1
J: TRDJ1
size: .
DNA: TGTGCTCTTGGGGATCCTTCCAAATCAAGTACTGGGGTCTGTCACACCGATAAACTCATCTTT
CDR3: CALGDPSKSSTGVCHTDKLIF

D: TRDD3
V: TRDV1
J: TRDJ1
size: few
DNA: TGTGCTCTTGGGGAATCCCCCCTTTCCGCGCGTCGGGGATACACAACCGATAAACTCATCTTT
CDR3: CALGESPLSARRGYTTDKLIF

D: .
V: TRDV1
J: TRDJ1
size: .
DNA: TGTGCTCTATTTACCAGATACGACTACACCGATAAACTCATCTTT
CDR3: CALFTRYDYTDKLIF

D: .
V: TRDV1
J: TRDJ1
size: .
DNA: TGTGCTCTTGGGGAGTTCCTAAAGGGGGCCTACACCGATAAACTCATCTTT
CDR3: CALGEFLKGAYTDKLIF

D: .
V: TRDV2
J: TRDJ1
size: many
DNA: TGTGCCTGTGACGGGCTCCCCAAACTCATCTTT
CDR3: CACDGLPKLIF

D: TRDD3
V: TRDV1
J: TRDJ1
size: .
DNA: TGTGCTCTTGGGGAACCGGAGCCCTACCGGACTGGGGTCCCCGATAAACTCATCTTT
CDR3: CALGEPEPYRTGVPDKLIF

D: TRDD3
V: TRDV1
J: TRDJ1
size: .
DNA: TGTGCTCTTGGGGAACTCCCCCCTACCCCCCTCGGGGCCCCTCTCCTACTACGCTCTATGGGGGATTTCTATAAACTCATCTTT
CDR3: CALGELPPTPLGAPLLLRSMGDFYKLIF

D: TRDD3
V: TRDV1
J: TRDJ1
size: .
DNA: TGTGCTCTCCAGGCCTGCCCGTACTGGGGGATACGCTGTGATAAACTCATCTTT
CDR3: CALQACPYWGIRCDKLIF

D: TRDD2
V: TRDV1
J: TRDJ1
size: few
DNA: TGTGCTCTTGGGGAAAAGAAAGACGTCCTTCCTACCTCGGGGGATCTCCGTTCTTACACCGATAAACTCATCTTT
CDR3: CALGEKKDVLPTSGDLRSYTDKLIF

D: TRDD3
V: TRDV1
J: TRDJ1
size: few
DNA: TGTGCTCTTGGGGAAAAGTCGTACTGGGGGGTCACCGATAAACTCATCTTT
CDR3: CALGEKSYWGVTDKLIF

D: .
V: TRDV1
J: TRDJ1
size: .
DNA: TGTGCTCTTGGGGAACTAAGGAGCAAGTCTGGGGGGCCCAGGCCTTCCTACACCGATAAACTCATCTTT
CDR3: CALGELRSKSGGPRPSYTDKLIF

D: .
V: TRDV1
J: TRDJ1
size: .
DNA: TGTGCTCTTGGGGACCCTTTAGAGGCTTCCTCAAGCCCCGGGTACTGGGGCTATAGGAACACCGATAAACTCATCTTT
CDR3: CALGDPLEASSSPGYWGYRNTDKLIF

D: TRDD3
V: TRDV1
J: TRDJ1
size: .
DNA: TGTGCTCTTGGGAACCCAGTCCTCCTGGGGGATACCGGCACCGATAAACTCATCTTT
CDR3: CALGNPVLLGDTGTDKLIF

D: .
V: TRDV3
J: TRDJ1
size: .
DNA: TGTGCCTTAAAAAGATCGGGGGACACCGATAAACTCATCTTT
CDR3: CALKRSGDTDKLIF

D: TRDD3
V: TRDV2
J: TRDJ1
size: .
DNA: TGTGCCTGTCGGGCCCCAACTGGGGGCCCAATAATAACCGATAAACTCATCTTT
CDR3: CACRAPTGGPIITDKLIF

D: TRDD3
V: TRDV1
J: TRDJ1
size: .
DNA: TGTGCTCTTGGGGAACTAGTCAAGACACCTGGAACTGGGGGATCGGGCGATAAACTCATCTTT
CDR3: CALGELVKTPGTGGSGDKLIF

D: TRDD3
V: TRDV1
J: TRDJ1
size: .
DNA: TGTGCTCTTGGGGACCTTTTCCTCGCCAGGCGCACTGGGGGATACGCTAGGCTCATCTTT
CDR3: CALGDLFLARRTGGYARLIF

D: .
V: TRDV1
J: TRDJ1
size: few
DNA: TGTGCTCTTGGGGAACCAGGGGGTTCGAAAACCGATAAACTCATCTTT
CDR3: CALGEPGGSKTDKLIF

D: TRDD3
V: TRDV2
J: TRDJ1
size: .
DNA: TGTGCCACGCTGGGGGCCTCGTACACCGATAAACTCATCTTT
CDR3: CATLGASYTDKLIF

D: TRDD3
V: TRDV1
J: TRDJ1
size: .
DNA: TGTGCTCTTGGGGAACCGGGACTTTTCCTACGCCTGGGGGATTTTTATGCCGATAAACTCATCTTT
CDR3: CALGEPGLFLRLGDFYADKLIF

D: TRDD3
V: TRDV1
J: TRDJ1
size: .
DNA: TGTGCTCTTGGGGAACTAGAATTGAAAGACGTAGCTGGGGGATATGGGCAGTACACCGATAAACTCATCTTT
CDR3: CALGELELKDVAGGYGQYTDKLIF

D: .
V: TRDV1
J: TRDJ1
size: .
DNA: TGTGCTCTTGGGGAACGTCCCTCTATGGACTGGGAGTACACCGATAAACTCATCTTT
CDR3: CALGERPSMDWEYTDKLIF

D: TRDD3
V: TRDV1
J: TRDJ1
size: few
DNA: TGTGCTCTTGGGGAACTTTTCCGAGGGCGATACTGGGGGATCGATAAACTCATCTTT
CDR3: CALGELFRGRYWGIDKLIF

D: TRDD3
V: TRDV2
J: TRDJ1
size: .
DNA: TGTGCCTGTGCCACCGAGAGACTTGGGGATACTTCCGAGTACACCGATAAACTCATCTTT
CDR3: CACATERLGDTSEYTDKLIF

D: TRDD3
V: TRDV1
J: TRDJ1
size: .
DNA: TGTGCTCTTGGGGAACACTTCCTAGCTGGGGGATACAGGGTTGGATATGGAGTTAAACTCATCTTT
CDR3: CALGEHFLAGGYRVGYGVKLIF

D: TRDD3
V: TRDV1
J: TRDJ1
size: few
DNA: TGTGCTCTTGGGGAGCAGACGAGGGCTGGGGGATGTCGACTCTCCCCCGACACCGATAAACTCATCTTT
CDR3: CALGEQTRAGGCRLSPDTDKLIF

D: .
V: TRDV1
J: TRDJ1
size: .
DNA: TGTGCTCTTGGGGAACCCTTCCTACGGACGGGGGGATACGGGGAGACCGATAAACTCATCTTT
CDR3: CALGEPFLRTGGYGETDKLIF

D: .
V: TRDV1
J: TRDJ1
size: .
DNA: TGTGCTCTTGGGGATAGCTTACCCGCTGATAAACTCATCTTT
CDR3: CALGDSLPADKLIF

D: .
V: TRDV1
J: TRDJ1
size: once
DNA: TGTGCTCTTGGGGAAAGGCTTCCTACGTTCACTGGGGGCCCCGGGGATAAACTCATCTTT
CDR3: CALGERLPTFTGGPGDKLIF

D: TRDD3
V: TRDV1
J: TRDJ1
size: few
DNA: TGTGCTCTTGGGGATCATAAAAGGCTGGGGGATTTTAGGGCCGATAAACTCATCTTT
CDR3: CALGDHKRLGDFRADKLIF

D: .
V: TRDV1
J: TRDJ1
size: .
DNA: TGTGCTCTTGGGGAAAAAGTAGGGCCGGTGACTAGCGAGCCGTACACCGATAAACTCATCTTT
CDR3: CALGEKVGPVTSEPYTDKLIF

D: TRDD3
V: TRDV1
J: TRDJ1
size: .
DNA: TGTGCTCTTGGGGATCCACCTTCCTACAATGGGAACTGGGGGATACAGTACACCGATAAACTCATCTTT
CDR3: CALGDPPSYNGNWGIQYTDKLIF